The clone carrying this T cell receptor (beta chain) was seen only a few times. Its target is not known. This sample stems from a study of response to subunit inactivated influenza vaccine. Study outcomes and limitations: Every seasonal influenza vaccination brings in few new T cells, the authors suggested.

TCRdb reprocessed the RT-PCR reads via MiXCR and lists one record per CDR3 protein. The sample carries 550,000 to 650,000 distinct CDR3 sequences, about 11% recorded once. This receptor was identified in a man aged 50-59 years who received an inactivated influenza vaccine. The sample here was PBMCs from blood, taken on the day of vaccination.

This CDR3 reads CSARLSGATDTQYF. In DNA, the CDR3 is TGCAGTGCTAGATTGAGCGGGGCGACAGATACGCAGTATTTT. The J gene is TRBJ2-3, the V gene TRBV20-1; 7 bases are shared with TRBD2. The CDR3 loop spans 14 amino acids. The trim removed 2 bases at V and 3 bases at J, leaving 5 bases unmatched. Germline V lookup: CDR1 DFQATT, CDR2 SNEGSKA (reference sequence).